The 15 T cell receptor beta chains reported below all come from one sample, sequenced in a study of blood T cell repertoires in COVID-19. Only in-frame clones appear in the TCRdb table, and some are missing; sequencing was by immunoSEQ multiplex PCR. The sample contains roughly 120,000 clones, around 70% of which appear only once. Sequenced sample: peripheral blood. These receptors were taken from a man at least 80 years old with COVID-19, enrolled during active disease.

This clone was found a few times. The V call is TRBV2, the J call TRBJ1-4; tentative D call: TRBD1 (6 bases). CDR1 is SNHLY and CDR2 is FYNNEI in the germline V gene. This CDR3 spans 14 amino acids. Trimming stripped 5 bases from V and 4 bases from J, with 11 bases between. The CDR3 region is CASSSGEVNEKLFF. CDR3 DNA: TGTGCCAGCAGTTCAGGGGAAGTTAATGAAAAACTGTTTTTT.

The V gene is TRBV2, the J gene TRBJ2-7, with 8 bases identical to TRBD1. There are 13 residues in the CDR3. Trimming took 4 bases from V and 3 from J; bases not matched to a gene: 2. Germline V gene data show CDR1 as SNHLY and CDR2 as FYNNEI. The CDR3 reads CASSADRGYEQYF. The CDR3 DNA sequence: TGTGCCAGCAGTGCTGACAGGGGCTACGAGCAGTACTTC.

This clone was counted a few times. The rearrangement links TRBV2 to TRBJ1-6; 10 bases match TRBD1. V shed 5 bases, J shed 7 bases, and the junction held 17 bases outside the gene matches. CDR1 SNHLY and CDR2 FYNNEI come from the germline V gene. The CDR3 has 19 amino acids. CDR3 sequence (DNA): TGTGCCAGCAGTAGTTTGACAGGGGGCTTCGAAGGGGGGAATTCACCCCTCCACTTT. Amino acid sequence: CASSSLTGGFEGGNSPLHF. Full variable domain (remainder filled in from reference TRBV2 and TRBJ1-6): EPEVTQTPSHQVTQMGQEVILRCVPISNHLYFYWYRQILGQKVEFLVSFYNNEISEKSEIFDDQFSVERPDGSNFTLKIRSTKLEDSAMYFCASSSLTGGFEGGNSPLHFGNGTRLTVT.

This chain uses TRBV19 with TRBJ1-3, with D possibly matching TRBD1 (5 bases). Trimming left V 8 bases short and J 3 bases short, with 14 bases between. CDR1 is LNHDA and CDR2 is SQIVND in the germline V gene (reference sequence). This CDR3 comprises 14 residues. The DNA for the CDR3 is TGTGCCAGTCGTTTGGGGGGAGATGGAAACACCATATATTTT. It translates to CASRLGGDGNTIYF.

The chain is built from TRBV2 and TRBJ2-2, with 9 nucleotides matching TRBD2. Germline values: CDR1 SNHLY, CDR2 FYNNEI. V lost 6 bases, J lost 2 bases, and 7 bases stayed unmatched. There are 16 residues in the CDR3. The chain's CDR3 is CASRVAGVGNTGELFF. The CDR3 DNA reads TGTGCCAGCAGGGTAGCGGGAGTCGGAAACACCGGGGAGCTGTTTTTT.

CDR3 sequence: CASSRRDRRSDTQYF. The CDR3 region has the DNA TGTGCCAGCAGCCGCCGGGACAGGCGGTCAGATACGCAGTATTTT. The rearrangement uses TRBV6-2 or TRBV6-3 and TRBJ2-3; 8 bases map to TRBD1. Germline V gene sequence: CDR1 MNHEY, CDR2 SVGEGT. This CDR3 region has 15 residues. V lost 6 bases and J lost 4; bases outside the gene matches: 9.

V usage is TRBV19 and J usage is TRBJ2-1; TRBD2 aligns across 7 bases. V shed 3 bases and J 7 bases; nucleotides not matched to a gene: 3. There are 13 residues in the CDR3. The germline gives CDR1 LNHDA, CDR2 SQIVND (reference sequence). CDR3 protein: CASSIGGGNEQFF. In DNA, the CDR3 is TGTGCCAGTAGTATTGGCGGGGGTAATGAGCAGTTCTTC.

This clone was counted once. The chain couples TRBV18 to TRBJ2-2, with a possible D match to TRBD2 (6 bases). V lost 0 bases and J lost 5, with 10 bases in between. Germline V lookup: CDR1 KGHSH, CDR2 LQKENI. The CDR3 has 15 residues. The CDR3 DNA reads as TGTGCCAGCTCACCACCCGGGACTTCTACCGGGGAGCTGTTTTTT. Its protein is CASSPPGTSTGELFF.

This clone was detected ten times or more. The rearrangement joins TRBV7-9 to TRBJ2-5; tentative D call: TRBD2 (7 bases). The CDR3 totals 14 residues. V lost 4 bases to trimming and J lost 5 bases, with 14 bases between them. CDR1 SEHNR and CDR2 FQNEAQ come from the germline V gene (reference sequence). The CDR3 nucleotides read TGTGCCAGCAGCTACCTACAGGGAGGGGAGACCCAGTACTTC. It translates to CASSYLQGGETQYF.

The V call is TRBV6-6, the J call TRBJ1-6, with TRBD1 matching 8 bases. J was trimmed by 3 bases and V by 4 bases; bases with no gene match: 2. Germline-derived CDR1 and CDR2 are MNHNY and SVGAGI (reference sequence). This CDR3 has 15 amino acids. In DNA form, the CDR3 reads TGTGCCAGCAGTTTCGACAGGGGCTATAATTCACCCCTCCACTTT. It is translated as CASSFDRGYNSPLHF.

The chain carries TRBV27 and TRBJ2-1; D may be TRBD1 (5 bases). Trimming stripped 5 bases from V and 6 bases from J, with 14 bases between. This CDR3 region has 14 residues. Germline V gene lookup returns CDR1 MNHEY and CDR2 SMNVEV (reference sequence). The CDR3 protein is CASSAMGQTNEQFF. CDR3 in DNA: TGTGCCAGCAGTGCCATGGGGCAGACCAATGAGCAGTTCTTC.

This clone was observed a few times. The chain employs TRBV4-1 and TRBJ2-2; D not resolved. This CDR3 spans 14 amino acids. V was trimmed by 0 bases and J by 2 bases, leaving 4 bases between them. CDR1 and CDR2 (germline): MGHRA, YSYEKL. The chain's CDR3 is CASSQEANTGELFF. CDR3 sequence (DNA): TGCGCCAGCAGCCAAGAGGCAAACACCGGGGAGCTGTTTTTT.

The CDR3 protein is CASSLGDTPGNTIYF. The CDR3 region has the DNA TGTGCCAGCAGCTTGGGGGACACCCCTGGAAACACCATATATTTT. The rearrangement joins TRBV13 to TRBJ1-3; D might be TRBD1 (6 bases). Trimming left V 3 bases short and J 2 bases short, with 11 bases between. This CDR3 contains 15 residues. Germline V lookup: CDR1 PRHDT, CDR2 FYEKMQ (reference sequence).

The V call is TRBV28, the J call TRBJ2-3; 9 bases map to TRBD2. V dropped 2 bases and J dropped 5; count of bases not matched to a gene: 2. The germline gives CDR1 MDHEN, CDR2 SYDVKM. This CDR3 has 14 residues. CDR3 protein: CASSLRTSEDTQYF. CDR3 bases: TGTGCCAGCAGTTTACGGACTAGCGAAGATACGCAGTATTTT. The full variable domain, in which reference TRBV28 and TRBJ2-3 provide the parts outside the CDR3, is DVKVTQSSRYLVKRTGEKVFLECVQDMDHENMFWYRQDPGLGLRLIYFSYDVKMKEKGDIPEGYSVSREKKERFSLILESASTNQTSMYLCASSLRTSEDTQYFGPGTRLTVL.

J is TRBJ2-1 and V is TRBV18; 7 bases agree with TRBD2. V lost 1 base to trimming and J lost 7 bases; unmatched junction nucleotides: 10. Germline V gene lookup returns CDR1 KGHSH and CDR2 LQKENI. The CDR3 is 16 residues long. CDR3: CASSPRGREGRNEQFF. CDR3 DNA: TGTGCCAGCTCACCACGAGGGAGGGAGGGCCGGAATGAGCAGTTCTTC.